This paragraph covers one T cell receptor (beta chain) sequence. TCRdb reanalysed the RT-PCR reads using MiXCR and keeps one entry per CDR3 protein. This table holds almost 700,000 distinct CDR3 sequences, approximately 15% found once. The clonotype was recovered from a female donor in good health, serving as a healthy control. Sequencing input: memory CD4+ T cells from blood.

As DNA, the CDR3 is TGTGCCAGCAGACCGGGACACCTGAACACTGAAGCTTTCTTT. It encodes CASRPGHLNTEAFF. V gene TRBV28 combines with J gene TRBJ1-1; a weak D match, TRBD1 (6 bases). The CDR3 sequence is 14 residues long. Deletions cut 6 bases from V and 0 bases from J, with 11 bases between. CDR1 and CDR2 from the germline V gene are MDHEN and SYDVKM.